Listed here are 5 T cell receptor beta chains from one sample, sequenced in a study of blood T cell repertoires in COVID-19. TCRdb's table, derived via immunoSEQ multiplex PCR, lists solely in-frame clones and lacks some. The table has 60,000 to 65,000 clones, just under 75% seen once. The material sequenced was peripheral blood. The origin of the receptors is a woman in her 70s with COVID-19, enrolled during active disease.

CDR3 residues: CASRWENSGNTIYF. In nucleotides, the CDR3 is TGCGCCAGCCGGTGGGAGAACTCTGGAAACACCATATATTTT. The V and J genes are TRBV5-1 and TRBJ1-3; D ambiguous. CDR3 size: 14 residues. The germline CDR1 and CDR2 sequences are SGHRS and YFSETQ. Trimming removed 7 bases at V and 0 bases at J, with 11 bases between.

This clone was seen just once. This sequence joins TRBV5-1 and TRBJ2-3; 8 bases fit TRBD2. The CDR3 spans 15 residues. Germline V gene data show CDR1 as SGHRS and CDR2 as YFSETQ. Germline trimming cut 0 bases from V and 4 bases from J; bases unmatched to any gene: 4. The CDR3 DNA sequence: TGCGCCAGCAGCTTGGATCTAGCGGGTTCAGATACGCAGTATTTT. It yields the protein CASSLDLAGSDTQYF.

The V call is TRBV2, the J call TRBJ2-7; D may be TRBD2 (6 bases). The germline V gene has CDR1 SNHLY and CDR2 FYNNEI. V lost 0 bases to trimming and J lost 2 bases, with 11 bases between them. This CDR3 spans 15 amino acids. The CDR3 here is CASSEARDSPYEQYF. The CDR3 DNA reads TGTGCCAGCAGTGAAGCTCGGGACTCACCCTACGAGCAGTACTTC.

The chain links TRBV7-9 to TRBJ2-1; 9 bases map to TRBD2. CDR3 length equals 16 residues. Germline CDR1 is SEHNR and CDR2 is FQNEAQ (reference sequence). The junction had 12 bases not matched to a gene; V was cut back by 5 bases and J by 7 bases. CDR3 residues: CASSPRGSGGGNEQFF. DNA of the CDR3: TGTGCCAGCAGCCCAAGGGGTAGCGGGGGCGGGAATGAGCAGTTCTTC.

This sequence joins TRBV4-1 and TRBJ1-2, with TRBD1 identical over 9 bases. Trimming cost V 4 bases and J 4 bases; bases outside gene matches: 7. The germline gives CDR1 MGHRA, CDR2 YSYEKL. The CDR3 consists of 15 residues. This CDR3 is CASSLRLDRGYGYTF. The CDR3 region has the DNA TGCGCCAGCAGCCTTCGCCTGGACAGGGGCTATGGCTACACCTTC.